This entry is about one TCR beta chain. Its antigen is not identified. Germline V CDR1 and CDR2: MDHEN, SYDVKM. Trimming at V came to 2 bases and at J to 2 bases, leaving 3 bases not matched to a gene. The CDR3 consists of 14 residues. The CD4+ fraction was divided into a CD45RA+ naive subset and a CD45RA-negative memory subset. The data are from a study of shared clonotypes between healthy human individuals. Study outcomes and limitations: In this cohort, only blood was sampled, and tissue repertoires likely differ.

The method was immunoSEQ multiplex PCR; TCRdb's version includes in-frame clones alone and lacks a portion of them. The profile covers 2 million to 2.5 million clones, with over 85% appearing a single time and approximately 0.35% taken by the ten largest. Sequencing used naive CD4+ T cells from PBMCs. Subset here: CD45RA+ positively selected. The V and J genes are TRBV28 and TRBJ2-7, with TRBD2 matching over 7 bases. This sequence was found in a man younger than 35 in good health. Some clones in this sample may be carry-over from other donors' samples. The CDR3 is CASSLTAGAYEQYF. CDR3 bases: TGTGCCAGCAGTTTAACCGCGGGGGCCTACGAGCAGTACTTC. Based on the CDR3 plus reference TRBV28 and TRBJ2-7, the full variable domain is DVKVTQSSRYLVKRTGEKVFLECVQDMDHENMFWYRQDPGLGLRLIYFSYDVKMKEKGDIPEGYSVSREKKERFSLILESASTNQTSMYLCASSLTAGAYEQYFGPGTRLTVT.